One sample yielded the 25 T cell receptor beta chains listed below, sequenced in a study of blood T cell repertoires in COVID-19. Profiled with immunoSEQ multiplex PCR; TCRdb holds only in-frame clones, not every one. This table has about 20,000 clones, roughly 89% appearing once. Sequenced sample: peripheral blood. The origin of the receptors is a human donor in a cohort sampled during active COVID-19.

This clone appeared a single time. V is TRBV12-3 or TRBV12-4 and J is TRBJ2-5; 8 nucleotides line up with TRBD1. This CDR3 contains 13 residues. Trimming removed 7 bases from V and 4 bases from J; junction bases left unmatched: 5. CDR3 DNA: TGTGCCAGCACTATACAGGGGGTAGAGACCCAGTACTTC. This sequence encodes CASTIQGVETQYF.

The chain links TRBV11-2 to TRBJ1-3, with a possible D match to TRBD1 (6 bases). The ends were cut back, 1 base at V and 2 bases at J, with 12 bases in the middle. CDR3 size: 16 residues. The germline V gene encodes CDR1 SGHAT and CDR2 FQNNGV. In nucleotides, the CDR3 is TGTGCCAGCAGCTTAGGACAGGCGTTTCCTGGAAACACCATATATTTT. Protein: CASSLGQAFPGNTIYF.

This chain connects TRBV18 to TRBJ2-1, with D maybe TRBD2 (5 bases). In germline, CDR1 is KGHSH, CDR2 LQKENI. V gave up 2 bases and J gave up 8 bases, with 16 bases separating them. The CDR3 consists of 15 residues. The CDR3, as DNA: TGTGCCAGCTCACCATACTATCGAGGGCCGCATGAGCAGTTCTTC. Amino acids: CASSPYYRGPHEQFF.

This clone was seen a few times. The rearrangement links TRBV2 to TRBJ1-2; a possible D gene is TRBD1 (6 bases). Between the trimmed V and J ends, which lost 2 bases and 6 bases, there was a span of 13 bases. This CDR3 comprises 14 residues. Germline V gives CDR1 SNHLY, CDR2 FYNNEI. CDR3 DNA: TGTGCCAGCAGTGAAAGGGGGGGAGCAGATGGCTACACCTTC. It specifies CASSERGGADGYTF.

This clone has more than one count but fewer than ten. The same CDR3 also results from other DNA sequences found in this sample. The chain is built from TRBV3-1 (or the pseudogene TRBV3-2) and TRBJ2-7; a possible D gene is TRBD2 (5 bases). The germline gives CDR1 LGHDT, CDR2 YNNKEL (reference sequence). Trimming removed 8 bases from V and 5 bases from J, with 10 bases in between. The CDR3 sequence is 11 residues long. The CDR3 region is CASRGANEQYF. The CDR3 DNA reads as TGTGCCAGCCGGGGAGCCAACGAGCAGTACTTC.

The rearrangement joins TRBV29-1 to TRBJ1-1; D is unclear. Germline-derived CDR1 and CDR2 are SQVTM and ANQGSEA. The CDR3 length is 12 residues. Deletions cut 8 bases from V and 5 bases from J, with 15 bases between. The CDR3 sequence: CSPARAGTEAFF. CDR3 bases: TGCAGCCCTGCGAGGGCCGGGACTGAAGCTTTCTTT.

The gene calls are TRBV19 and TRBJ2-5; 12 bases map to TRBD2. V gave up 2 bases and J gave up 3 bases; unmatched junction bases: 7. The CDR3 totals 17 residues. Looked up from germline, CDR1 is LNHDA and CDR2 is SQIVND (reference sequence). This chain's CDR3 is CASSIWASGRAEETQYF. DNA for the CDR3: TGTGCCAGTAGTATATGGGCTAGCGGGAGGGCCGAAGAGACCCAGTACTTC.

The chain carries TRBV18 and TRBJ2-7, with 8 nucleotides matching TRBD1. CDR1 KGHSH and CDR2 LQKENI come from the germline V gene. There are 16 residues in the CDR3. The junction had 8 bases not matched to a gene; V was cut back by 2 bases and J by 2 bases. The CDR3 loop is CASSPRTGMSTYEQYF. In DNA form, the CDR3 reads TGTGCCAGCTCACCAAGGACAGGGATGTCTACCTACGAGCAGTACTTC.

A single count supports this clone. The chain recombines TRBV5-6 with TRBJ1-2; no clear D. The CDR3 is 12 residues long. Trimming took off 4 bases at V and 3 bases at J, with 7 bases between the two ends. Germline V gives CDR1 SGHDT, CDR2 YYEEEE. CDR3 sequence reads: CASSQADYGYTF. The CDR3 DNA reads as TGTGCCAGCAGCCAGGCAGACTATGGCTACACCTTC.

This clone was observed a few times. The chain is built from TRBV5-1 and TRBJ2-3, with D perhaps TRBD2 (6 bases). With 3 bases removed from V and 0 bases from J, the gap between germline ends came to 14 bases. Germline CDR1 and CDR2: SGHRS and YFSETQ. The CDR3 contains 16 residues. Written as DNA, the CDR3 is TGCGCCAGCAGCTCCGACGGGAGACCTAGCACAGATACGCAGTATTTT. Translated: CASSSDGRPSTDTQYF.

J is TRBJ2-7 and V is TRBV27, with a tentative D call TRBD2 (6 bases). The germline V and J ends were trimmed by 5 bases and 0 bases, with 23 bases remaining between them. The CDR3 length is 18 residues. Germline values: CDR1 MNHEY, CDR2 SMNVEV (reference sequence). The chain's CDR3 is CASSPPQGGRRSSYEQYV. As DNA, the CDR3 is TGTGCCAGCAGTCCCCCCCAGGGAGGCAGGAGGAGCTCCTACGAGCAGTACGTC.

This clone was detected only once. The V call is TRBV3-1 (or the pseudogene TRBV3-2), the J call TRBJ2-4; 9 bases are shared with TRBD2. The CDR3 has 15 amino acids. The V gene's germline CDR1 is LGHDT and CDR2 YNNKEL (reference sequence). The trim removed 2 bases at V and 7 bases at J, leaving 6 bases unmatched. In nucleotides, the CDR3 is TGTGCCAGCAGCCAAATGCTAGCGGGAATGAACATTCAGTACTTC. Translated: CASSQMLAGMNIQYF.

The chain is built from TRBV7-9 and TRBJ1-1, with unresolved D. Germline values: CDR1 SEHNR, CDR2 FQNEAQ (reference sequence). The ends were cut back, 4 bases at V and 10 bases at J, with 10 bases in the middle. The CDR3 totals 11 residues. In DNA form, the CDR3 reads TGTGCCAGCAGCTCCCCACTTGGAGCTTTCTTT. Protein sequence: CASSSPLGAFF.

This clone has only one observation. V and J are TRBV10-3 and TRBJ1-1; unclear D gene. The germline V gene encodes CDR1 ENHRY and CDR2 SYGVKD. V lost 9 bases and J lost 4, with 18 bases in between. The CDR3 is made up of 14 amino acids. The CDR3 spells CAIKQLEAGTEAFF. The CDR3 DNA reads TGTGCCATTAAACAGTTGGAAGCGGGCACTGAAGCTTTCTTT.

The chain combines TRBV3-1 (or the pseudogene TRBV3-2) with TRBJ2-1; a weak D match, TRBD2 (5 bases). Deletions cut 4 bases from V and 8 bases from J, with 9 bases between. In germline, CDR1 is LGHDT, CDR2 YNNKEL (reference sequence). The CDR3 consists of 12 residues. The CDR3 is CASSLLADEQFF. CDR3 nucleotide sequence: TGTGCCAGCAGCCTTCTAGCCGATGAGCAGTTCTTC.

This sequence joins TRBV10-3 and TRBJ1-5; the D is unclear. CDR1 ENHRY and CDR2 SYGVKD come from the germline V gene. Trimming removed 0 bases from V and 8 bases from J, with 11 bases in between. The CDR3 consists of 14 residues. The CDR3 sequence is CAISESSGSEPQHF. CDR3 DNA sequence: TGTGCCATCAGTGAGTCGAGTGGGAGTGAGCCCCAGCATTTT.

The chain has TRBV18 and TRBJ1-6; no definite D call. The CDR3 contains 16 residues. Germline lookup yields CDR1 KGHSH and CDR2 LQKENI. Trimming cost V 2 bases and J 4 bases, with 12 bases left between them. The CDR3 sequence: CASSPELFRYNSPLHF. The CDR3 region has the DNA TGTGCCAGCTCACCAGAATTGTTCCGGTATAATTCACCCCTCCACTTT.

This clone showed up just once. In nucleotides, the CDR3 is TGTGCCACCGGGAGAGCGGGAGTAGATACGCAGTATTTT. Translated: CATGRAGVDTQYF. The chain employs TRBV24-1 and TRBJ2-3, with TRBD2 identical over 8 bases. This CDR3 is 13 amino acids long. The V and J ends lost 9 bases and 5 bases, in that order; junction bases with no gene match: 6. Germline V gives CDR1 KGHDR, CDR2 SFDVKD.

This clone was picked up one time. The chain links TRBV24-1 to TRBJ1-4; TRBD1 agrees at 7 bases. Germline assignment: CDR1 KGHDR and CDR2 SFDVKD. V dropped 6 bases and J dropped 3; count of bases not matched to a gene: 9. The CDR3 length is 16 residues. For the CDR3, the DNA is TGTGCCACCAGTTTTACCGAGGGGGCTCCTAATGAAAAACTGTTTTTT. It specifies CATSFTEGAPNEKLFF.

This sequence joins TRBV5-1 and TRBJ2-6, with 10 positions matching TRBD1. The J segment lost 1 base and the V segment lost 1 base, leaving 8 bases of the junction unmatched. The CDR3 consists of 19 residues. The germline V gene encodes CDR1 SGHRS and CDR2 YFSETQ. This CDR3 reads CASSLHGTGVPSGANVLTF. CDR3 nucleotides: TGCGCCAGCAGCTTGCACGGGACAGGGGTCCCATCTGGGGCCAACGTCCTGACTTTC.

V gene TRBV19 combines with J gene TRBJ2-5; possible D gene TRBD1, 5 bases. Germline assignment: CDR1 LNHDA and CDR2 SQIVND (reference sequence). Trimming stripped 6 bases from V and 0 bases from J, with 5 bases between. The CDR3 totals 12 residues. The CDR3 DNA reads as TGTGCCAGTAGAGGGGACCAAGAGACCCAGTACTTC. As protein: CASRGDQETQYF.

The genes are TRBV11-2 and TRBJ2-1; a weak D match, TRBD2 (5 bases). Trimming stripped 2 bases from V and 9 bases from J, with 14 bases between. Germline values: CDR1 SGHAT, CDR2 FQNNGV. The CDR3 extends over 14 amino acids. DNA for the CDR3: TGTGCCAGCAGCTTACCCCTAGCTAGGGTTGAGCAGTTCTTC. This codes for CASSLPLARVEQFF. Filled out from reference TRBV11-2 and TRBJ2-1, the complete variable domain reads EAGVAQSPRYKIIEKRQSVAFWCNPISGHATLYWYQQILGQGPKLLIQFQNNGVVDDSQLPKDRFSAERLKGVDSTLKIQPAKLEDSAVYLCASSLPLARVEQFFGPGTRLTVL.

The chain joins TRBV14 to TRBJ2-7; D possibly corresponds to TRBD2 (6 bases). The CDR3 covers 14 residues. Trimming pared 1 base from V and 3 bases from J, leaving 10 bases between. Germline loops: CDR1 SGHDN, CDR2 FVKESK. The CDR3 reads CASSQVIGGYEQYF. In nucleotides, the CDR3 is TGTGCCAGCAGCCAAGTAATCGGGGGCTACGAGCAGTACTTC.

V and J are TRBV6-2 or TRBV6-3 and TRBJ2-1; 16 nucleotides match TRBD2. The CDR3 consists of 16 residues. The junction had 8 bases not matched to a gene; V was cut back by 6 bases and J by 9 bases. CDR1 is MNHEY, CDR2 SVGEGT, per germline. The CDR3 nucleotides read TGTGCCAGCAGCCCCGGGACTAGCGGGAGGGCTGGTGAGCAGTTCTTC. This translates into CASSPGTSGRAGEQFF.

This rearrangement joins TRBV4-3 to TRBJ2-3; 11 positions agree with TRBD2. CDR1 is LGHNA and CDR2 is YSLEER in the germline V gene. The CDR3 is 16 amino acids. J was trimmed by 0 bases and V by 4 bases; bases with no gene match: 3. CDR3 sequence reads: CASSPGTSGSTDTQYF. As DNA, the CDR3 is TGCGCCAGCAGCCCCGGGACTAGCGGTAGCACAGATACGCAGTATTTT.